This is a list of T cell receptor beta chains from one sample in a study of tumor-infiltrating lymphocytes in oesophageal squamous cell carcinoma. A single record per CDR3 protein comes from TCRdb applying MiXCR to the PCR reads. The data contain 9,500 to 15,000 distinct CDR3 sequences, around 55% of them singletons. The material sequenced was esophageal tumor tissue. The receptors shown here come from a female donor with esophageal squamous cell carcinoma. CDR3s include the opening cysteine and the closing phenylalanine or tryptophan. Each record gives: clone size, V gene, D gene, J gene, CDR3 DNA, CDR3 protein. D genes are given only for firm matches. For some rows the clone size is stated as once, few or many, or as a class when expanded; others skip it.

abundance: NA
v_gene: TRBV27
d_gene: NA
j_gene: TRBJ1-5
CDR3nt: TGTGCCAGCAGTTCCGGCTCGGGACGATACAGCAATCAGCCCCAGCATTTT
CDR3aa: CASSSGSGRYSNQPQHF

abundance: few
v_gene: TRBV29-1
d_gene: TRBD1
j_gene: TRBJ2-3
CDR3nt: TGCAGCGTCCCAGGGACAGGGGGAAGGGCAGATACGCAGTATTTT
CDR3aa: CSVPGTGGRADTQYF

abundance: NA
v_gene: TRBV5-6
d_gene: NA
j_gene: TRBJ1-2
CDR3nt: TGTGCCAGCAGCTTGTTTGTGGTTAACTATGGCTACACCTTC
CDR3aa: CASSLFVVNYGYTF

abundance: NA
v_gene: TRBV7-3
d_gene: NA
j_gene: TRBJ2-6
CDR3nt: TGTGCCAGCAGCCCACAGATAGGGATTGGGGCCAACGTCCTGACTTTC
CDR3aa: CASSPQIGIGANVLTF

abundance: many
v_gene: TRBV9
d_gene: TRBD2
j_gene: TRBJ2-1
CDR3nt: TGTGCCAGCAGCGCCCAAGGGACTAGCGGGTGGGATGAGCAGTTCTTC
CDR3aa: CASSAQGTSGWDEQFF

abundance: NA
v_gene: TRBV6-8
d_gene: NA
j_gene: TRBJ2-3
CDR3nt: TGTGCCAGCACCAACTCCGGAGGCTCAGATACGCAGTATTTT
CDR3aa: CASTNSGGSDTQYF

abundance: medium-sized
v_gene: TRBV6-2/TRBV6-3
d_gene: NA
j_gene: TRBJ1-5
CDR3nt: TGTGCCAGCAGTTCCTCCCCGGGGACCCAGCATTTT
CDR3aa: CASSSSPGTQHF

abundance: many
v_gene: TRBV7-1
d_gene: NA
j_gene: TRBJ2-5
CDR3nt: TGTGCCAGAAGCTACCGTAAGGGTTTTGCCGGGAAGACCCAGTACTTC
CDR3aa: CARSYRKGFAGKTQYF

abundance: few
v_gene: TRBV7-3
d_gene: TRBD2
j_gene: TRBJ2-1
CDR3nt: TGTGCCAGCAGCTTACGACTAGCGGGACGTTCCTACAATGAGCAGTTCTTC
CDR3aa: CASSLRLAGRSYNEQFF

abundance: NA
v_gene: TRBV7-2
d_gene: TRBD1
j_gene: TRBJ2-3
CDR3nt: TGTGCCAGCAGCTTCGATGCAGGGGGTACAGATACGCAGTATTTT
CDR3aa: CASSFDAGGTDTQYF

abundance: NA
v_gene: TRBV7-6
d_gene: TRBD2
j_gene: TRBJ2-7
CDR3nt: TGTGCTAGCAGCTCTCTAGCGGGAGGGCCAGATGAGCAGTACTTC
CDR3aa: CASSSLAGGPDEQYF

abundance: NA
v_gene: TRBV12-3/TRBV12-4
d_gene: NA
j_gene: TRBJ2-7
CDR3nt: TGTGCCAGCAGTTTAAGAGGTCCTAGCCCGGGGAGGGAGCAGTACTTC
CDR3aa: CASSLRGPSPGREQYF

abundance: NA
v_gene: TRBV7-4
d_gene: NA
j_gene: TRBJ2-1
CDR3nt: TGTGCCAGCAGCTTAGATTTATGGGACTCTGAGCAGTTCTTC
CDR3aa: CASSLDLWDSEQFF

abundance: NA
v_gene: TRBV6-8
d_gene: TRBD2
j_gene: TRBJ2-1
CDR3nt: TGTGCCAGCTGGACTAGCCGCAATGAGCAGTTCTTC
CDR3aa: CASWTSRNEQFF